Below, 14 T cell receptor beta chains from the same sample are listed, as sequenced in a study of T cells in Graves' hyperthyroidism and ophthalmopathy. The investigators amplified TCR beta CDR3 regions from RNA transcripts. The primer set for the first-round RT-PCR of the TCR CDR3 was HTBI. TCRdb itself ran the multiplex PCR reads through MiXCR, one entry per CDR3 protein. The sample has about 840,000 distinct CDR3 sequences, 35% to 40% seen once. Sequenced material: blood. The receptors shown here come from a man between 18 and 29 years old with Graves' hyperthyroidism.

This clonotype was observed a handful of times. The chain joins TRBV7-9 to TRBJ2-5; TRBD1 matches 12 bases. Germline V gene sequence: CDR1 SEHNR, CDR2 FQNEAQ (reference sequence). This CDR3 contains 15 residues. J lost 5 bases, V lost 3 bases, and 4 bases had no gene match. The CDR3 sequence: CASSFGTGGEETQYF. The CDR3 DNA reads TGTGCCAGCAGCTTTGGGACAGGGGGCGAGGAGACCCAGTACTTC. Full variable domain (outside the CDR3, taken from reference TRBV7-9 and TRBJ2-5): DTGVSQNPRHKITKRGQNVTFRCDPISEHNRLYWYRQTLGQGPEFLTYFQNEAQLEKSRLLSDRFSAERPKGSFSTLEIQRTEQGDSAMYLCASSFGTGGEETQYFGPGTRLLVL.

In its sample, this clonotype was seen many times. The germline gene is not matched at one end of the junction; a read error may be the cause. V usage is TRBV4-1 and J usage is TRBJ1-5, with 8 bases matching TRBD1. There are 14 residues in the CDR3. Germline V lookup: CDR1 MGHRA, CDR2 YSYEKL. This CDR3 reads CASSRGQGGQPQHF. CDR3 bases: TGTGCCAGCAGTCGCGGACAGGGAGGTCAGCCCCAGCATTTT.

The chain carries TRBV24-1 and TRBJ1-4; D is unresolved. From germline, CDR1 is KGHDR and CDR2 SFDVKD. V was cut by 8 bases and J by 7 bases, with 7 bases left in between. CDR3 size: 11 residues. This chain's CDR3 is CATIQGEKLFF. As DNA, the CDR3 is TGTGCCACCATACAAGGTGAAAAACTGTTTTTT.

This clonotype was seen a handful of times. The chain combines TRBV13 with TRBJ1-4; TRBD1 agrees at 7 bases. The CDR3 contains 14 residues. The ends lost 7 bases at V and 7 bases at J; junction bases unmatched: 9. Germline CDR1 reads PRHDT; CDR2 reads FYEKMQ (reference sequence). The CDR3 is CASTKQGISEKLFF. CDR3 DNA sequence: TGTGCCAGCACCAAACAGGGGATAAGTGAAAAACTGTTTTTT.

This clonotype was found a few times. The chain has TRBV9 and TRBJ1-3; maybe TRBD1 (5 bases). The CDR3 contains 15 residues. V was cut by 0 bases and J by 2 bases, with 9 bases left in between. Germline CDR1 and CDR2: SGDLS and YYNGEE. The CDR3 sequence is CASSVEPGPGNTIYF. The CDR3 coding sequence is TGTGCCAGCAGCGTAGAACCGGGGCCTGGAAACACCATATATTTT.

This clonotype was seen only a few times. The rearrangement uses TRBV5-1 and TRBJ1-2; D possibly corresponds to TRBD1 (6 bases). Germline V gives CDR1 SGHRS, CDR2 YFSETQ. V was shortened by 0 bases and J by 7 bases, with 13 bases between the two germline ends. The CDR3 runs 14 residues. CDR3 nucleotide sequence: TGCGCCAGCAGCTTGGACAGGGTTGTGTCTGGCTACACCTTC. It yields the protein CASSLDRVVSGYTF.

This clonotype occurred many times. The rearrangement joins TRBV15 to TRBJ2-7; D perhaps matches TRBD1 (5 bases). Trimming took off 4 bases at V and 3 bases at J, with 7 bases between the two ends. Germline values: CDR1 LNHNV, CDR2 YYDKDF (reference sequence). CDR3 size: 12 residues. The CDR3 coding sequence is TGTGCCACCAGCATCGACAGCTACGAGCAGTACTTC. The encoded protein is CATSIDSYEQYF.

The sample holds many counts of this clonotype. V is TRBV7-9 and J is TRBJ1-2; no definite D call. Per germline, CDR1 SEHNR and CDR2 FQNEAQ (reference sequence). The CDR3 has 13 amino acids. V gave up 0 bases and J gave up 6 bases, with 8 bases separating them. The CDR3 nucleotides are TGTGCCAGCAGCTTAGCAGGGCCACATGGCTACACCTTC. The encoded protein is CASSLAGPHGYTF.

This sequence joins TRBV5-8 and TRBJ2-7, with D unclear. Per the germline V gene, CDR1 is SGHTS and CDR2 is YDEGEE. This CDR3 contains 12 residues. The V end lost 2 bases, the J end lost 4 bases, and 7 bases lay between the germline ends. CDR3 DNA sequence: TGTGCCAGCAGCTTCAGAGAATACGAGCAGTACTTC. It encodes CASSFREYEQYF.

To note about this clonotype: This may arise from a read error, as a much more abundant clone is one base away. The chain carries TRBV20-1 and TRBJ2-5; no clear D. V lost 3 bases and J 7 bases, leaving 18 bases between the germline ends. Per the germline V gene, CDR1 is DFQATT and CDR2 is SNEGSKA (reference sequence). This CDR3 spans 14 amino acids. In DNA, the CDR3 is TGCAGTGCTAGTGGCCTAGGCTCGGTGGGGACCCAGTACTTC. Its protein product is CSASGLGSVGTQYF.

A few counts support this clonotype. The rearrangement uses TRBV20-1 and TRBJ2-7; 10 bases are shared with TRBD2. From germline, CDR1 is DFQATT and CDR2 SNEGSKA (reference sequence). The trim removed 0 bases at V and 3 bases at J, leaving 11 bases unmatched. The CDR3 spans 17 residues. The CDR3 spells CSARDEVSGRTNYEQYF. In DNA form, the CDR3 reads TGCAGTGCTAGAGATGAAGTTAGCGGGAGGACGAACTACGAGCAGTACTTC.

DNA of the CDR3: TGCGCCAGCAGTGTGGGACAGGGCTCTGGGGCCAACGTCCTGACTTTC. Protein product: CASSVGQGSGANVLTF. The chain is built from TRBV5-1 and TRBJ2-6; TRBD1 aligns across 9 bases. This CDR3 is 16 amino acids long. Trimming at V came to 5 bases and at J to 0 bases, leaving 3 bases not matched to a gene. Germline assignment: CDR1 SGHRS and CDR2 YFSETQ.

This clonotype was observed at least ten times. The chain recombines TRBV7-9 with TRBJ2-5; D is ambiguous. The CDR3 totals 14 residues. V was trimmed by 5 bases and J by 1 base, leaving 11 bases between them. CDR1 and CDR2 (germline): SEHNR, FQNEAQ (reference sequence). CDR3 sequence: CASSRSGIQETQYF. The CDR3 coding sequence is TGTGCCAGCAGCCGATCAGGCATCCAAGAGACCCAGTACTTC. Variable domain in full (rest from reference TRBV7-9 and TRBJ2-5): DTGVSQNPRHKITKRGQNVTFRCDPISEHNRLYWYRQTLGQGPEFLTYFQNEAQLEKSRLLSDRFSAERPKGSFSTLEIQRTEQGDSAMYLCASSRSGIQETQYFGPGTRLLVL.

In its sample, this clonotype was seen many times. The chain combines TRBV29-1 with TRBJ2-7; 7 bases match TRBD2. The CDR3 runs 14 residues. Per germline, CDR1 SQVTM and CDR2 ANQGSEA. V lost 6 bases to trimming and J lost 2 bases; unmatched junction nucleotides: 10. DNA of the CDR3: TGCAGCGTACGAGCGGGCCGGGGGGCCTACGAGCAGTACTTC. It specifies CSVRAGRGAYEQYF.